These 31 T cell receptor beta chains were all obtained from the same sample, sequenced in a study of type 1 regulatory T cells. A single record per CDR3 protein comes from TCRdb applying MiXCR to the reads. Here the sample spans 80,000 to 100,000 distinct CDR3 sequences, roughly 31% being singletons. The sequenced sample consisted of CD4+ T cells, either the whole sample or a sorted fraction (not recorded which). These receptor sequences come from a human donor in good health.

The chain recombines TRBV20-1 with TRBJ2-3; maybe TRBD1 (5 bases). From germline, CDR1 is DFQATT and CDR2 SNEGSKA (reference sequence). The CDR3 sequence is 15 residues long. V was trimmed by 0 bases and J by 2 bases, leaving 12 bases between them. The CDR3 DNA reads TGCAGTGCTAGAGATCTCTGGGGCATCACAGATACGCAGTATTTT. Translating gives CSARDLWGITDTQYF.

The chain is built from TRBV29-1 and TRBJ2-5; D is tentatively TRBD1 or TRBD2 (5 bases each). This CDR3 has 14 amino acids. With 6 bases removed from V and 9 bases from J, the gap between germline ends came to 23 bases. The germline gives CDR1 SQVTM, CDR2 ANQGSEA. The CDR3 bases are TGCAGCGTAAGGACGGAACTAGGGGTGGCGGCCCAGTACTTC. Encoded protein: CSVRTELGVAAQYF.

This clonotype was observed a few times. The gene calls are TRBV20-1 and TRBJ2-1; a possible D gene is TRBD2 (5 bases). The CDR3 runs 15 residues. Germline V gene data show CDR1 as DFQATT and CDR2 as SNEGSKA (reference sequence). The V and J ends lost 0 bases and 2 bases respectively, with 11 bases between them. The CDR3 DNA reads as TGCAGTGCTAGAGATTGGGCCGGGACCTACAATGAGCAGTTCTTC. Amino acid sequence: CSARDWAGTYNEQFF.

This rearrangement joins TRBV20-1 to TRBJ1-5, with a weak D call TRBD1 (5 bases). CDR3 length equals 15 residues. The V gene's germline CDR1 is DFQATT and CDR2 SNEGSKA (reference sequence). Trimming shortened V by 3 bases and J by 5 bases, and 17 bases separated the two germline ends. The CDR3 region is CSASQGLSGYQPQHF. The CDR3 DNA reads TGCAGTGCTAGTCAGGGCCTATCCGGGTATCAGCCCCAGCATTTT.

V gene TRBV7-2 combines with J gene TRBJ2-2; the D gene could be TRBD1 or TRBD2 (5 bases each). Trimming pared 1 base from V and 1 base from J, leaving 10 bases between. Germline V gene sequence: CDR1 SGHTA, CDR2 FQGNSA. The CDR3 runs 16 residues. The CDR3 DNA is TGTGCCAGCAGCTTAGATCTTGGGGGGAACACCGGGGAGCTGTTTTTT. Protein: CASSLDLGGNTGELFF.

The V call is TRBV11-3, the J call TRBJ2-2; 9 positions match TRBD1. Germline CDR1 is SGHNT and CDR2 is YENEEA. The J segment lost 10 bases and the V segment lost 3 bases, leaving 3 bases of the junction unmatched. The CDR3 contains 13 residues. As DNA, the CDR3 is TGTGCCAGCAGCTTCACAGGGGGCGTGGAGCTGTTTTTT. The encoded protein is CASSFTGGVELFF.

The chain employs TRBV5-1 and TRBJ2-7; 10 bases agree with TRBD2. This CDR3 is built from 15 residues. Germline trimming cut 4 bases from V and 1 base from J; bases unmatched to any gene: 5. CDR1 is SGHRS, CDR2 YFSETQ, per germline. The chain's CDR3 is CASSQTSGLSYEQYF. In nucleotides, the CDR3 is TGCGCCAGCAGCCAGACTAGCGGGTTATCCTACGAGCAGTACTTC.

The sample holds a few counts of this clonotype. The CDR3 protein is CASSRNQYDEQYF. Written as DNA, the CDR3 is TGTGCCAGCAGCCGAAACCAGTATGACGAGCAGTACTTC. The chain combines TRBV3-1 with TRBJ2-7; D is uncertain. Germline values: CDR1 LGHDT, CDR2 YNNKEL (reference sequence). CDR3 length: 13 amino acids. V was shortened by 4 bases and J by 5 bases, with 12 bases between the two germline ends.

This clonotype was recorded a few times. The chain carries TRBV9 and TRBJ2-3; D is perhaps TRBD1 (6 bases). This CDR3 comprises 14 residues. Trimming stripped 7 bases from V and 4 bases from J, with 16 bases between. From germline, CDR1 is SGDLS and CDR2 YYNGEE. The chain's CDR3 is CASGRGGAPDTQYF. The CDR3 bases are TGTGCCAGCGGTAGAGGGGGTGCCCCAGATACGCAGTATTTT. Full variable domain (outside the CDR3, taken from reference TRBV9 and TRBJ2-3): DSGVTQTPKHLITATGQRVTLRCSPRSGDLSVYWYQQSLDQGLQFLIQYYNGEERAKGNILERFSAQQFPDLHSELNLSSLELGDSALYFCASGRGGAPDTQYFGPGTRLTVL.

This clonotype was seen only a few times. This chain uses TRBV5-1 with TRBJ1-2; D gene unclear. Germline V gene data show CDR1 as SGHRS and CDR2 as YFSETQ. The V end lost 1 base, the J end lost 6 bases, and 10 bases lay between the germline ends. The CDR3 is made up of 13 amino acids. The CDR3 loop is CASSLTNGNGYTF. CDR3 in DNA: TGCGCCAGCAGCTTGACTAATGGTAATGGCTACACCTTC. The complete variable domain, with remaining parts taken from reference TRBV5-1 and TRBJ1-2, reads KAGVTQTPRYLIKTRGQQVTLSCSPISGHRSVSWYQQTPGQGLQFLFEYFSETQRNKGNFPGRFSGRQFSNSRSEMNVSTLELGDSALYLCASSLTNGNGYTFGSGTRLTVV.

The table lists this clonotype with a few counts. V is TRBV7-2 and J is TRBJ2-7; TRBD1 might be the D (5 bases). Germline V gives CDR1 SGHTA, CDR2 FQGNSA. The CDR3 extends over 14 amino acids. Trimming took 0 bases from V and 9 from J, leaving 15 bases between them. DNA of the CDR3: TGTGCCAGCAGCTTAGCCTTCCAGGGCCTAAGGCAGTACTTC. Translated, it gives CASSLAFQGLRQYF.

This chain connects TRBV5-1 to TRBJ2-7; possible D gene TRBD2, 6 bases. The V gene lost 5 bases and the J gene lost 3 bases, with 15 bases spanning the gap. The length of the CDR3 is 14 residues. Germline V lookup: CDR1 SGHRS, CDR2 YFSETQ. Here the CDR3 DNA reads TGCGCCAGCAGATACGAACGGGGGAGCTACGAGCAGTACTTC. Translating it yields CASRYERGSYEQYF.

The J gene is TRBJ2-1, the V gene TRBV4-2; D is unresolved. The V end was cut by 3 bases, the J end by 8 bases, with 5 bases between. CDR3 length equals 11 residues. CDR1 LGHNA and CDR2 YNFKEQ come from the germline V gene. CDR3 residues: CASSQKDEQFF. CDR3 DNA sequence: TGTGCCAGCAGCCAGAAGGATGAGCAGTTCTTC.

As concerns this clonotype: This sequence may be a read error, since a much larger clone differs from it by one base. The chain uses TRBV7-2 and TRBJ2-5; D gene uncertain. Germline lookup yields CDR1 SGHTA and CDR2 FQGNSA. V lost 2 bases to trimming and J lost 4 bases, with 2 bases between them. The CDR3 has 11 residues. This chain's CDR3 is CASSLPETQYF. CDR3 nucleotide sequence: TGTGCCAGCAGCTTACCAGAGACCCAGTACTTC.

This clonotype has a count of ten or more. In DNA form, the CDR3 reads TGTGCCAGCAGCTTAGCAAGGGACGAGCAGTACTTC. This sequence encodes CASSLARDEQYF. The J gene is TRBJ2-7, the V gene TRBV7-2; D gene unclear. From germline, CDR1 is SGHTA and CDR2 FQGNSA. CDR3 length: 12 residues. Trimming shortened V by 0 bases and J by 5 bases, and 5 bases separated the two germline ends. Looking up the rest from reference TRBV7-2 and TRBJ2-7 gives the full variable domain: GAGVSQSPSNKVTEKGKDVELRCDPISGHTALYWYRQSLGQGLEFLIYFQGNSAPDKSGLPSDRFSAERTGGSVSTLTIQRTQQEDSAVYLCASSLARDEQYFGPGTRLTVT.

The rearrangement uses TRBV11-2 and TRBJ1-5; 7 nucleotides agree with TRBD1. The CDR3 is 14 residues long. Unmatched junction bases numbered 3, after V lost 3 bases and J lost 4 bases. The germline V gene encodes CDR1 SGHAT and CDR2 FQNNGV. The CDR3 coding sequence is TGTGCCAGCAGCTTGGACAGGTTGAATCAGCCCCAGCATTTT. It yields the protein CASSLDRLNQPQHF.

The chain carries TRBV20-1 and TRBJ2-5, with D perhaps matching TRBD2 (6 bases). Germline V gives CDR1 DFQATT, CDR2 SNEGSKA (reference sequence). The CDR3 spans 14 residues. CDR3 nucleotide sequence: TGCGCGTTTTTTGGCGCGGGGAGGTCTGAGACCCAGTACTTC. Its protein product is CAFFGAGRSETQYF.

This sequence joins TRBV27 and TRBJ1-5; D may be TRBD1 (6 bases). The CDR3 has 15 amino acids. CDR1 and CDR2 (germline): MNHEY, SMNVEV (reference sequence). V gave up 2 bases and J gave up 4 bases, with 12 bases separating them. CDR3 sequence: CASSLGQGPNQPQHF. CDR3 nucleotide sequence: TGTGCCAGCAGTTTAGGTCAGGGGCCGAATCAGCCCCAGCATTTT.

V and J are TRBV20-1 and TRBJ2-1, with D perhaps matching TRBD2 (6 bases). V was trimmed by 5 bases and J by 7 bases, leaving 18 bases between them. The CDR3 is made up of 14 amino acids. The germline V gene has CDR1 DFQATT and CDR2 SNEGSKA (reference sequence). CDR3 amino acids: CSAEKGLPSNEQFF. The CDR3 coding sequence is TGCAGTGCTGAAAAGGGACTGCCATCGAATGAGCAGTTCTTC.

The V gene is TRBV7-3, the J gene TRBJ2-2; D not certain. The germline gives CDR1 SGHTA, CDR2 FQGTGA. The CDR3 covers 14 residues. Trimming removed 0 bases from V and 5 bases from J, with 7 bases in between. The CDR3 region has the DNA TGTGCCAGCAGCTTAACGAGTCGTACCGGGGAGCTGTTTTTT. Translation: CASSLTSRTGELFF.

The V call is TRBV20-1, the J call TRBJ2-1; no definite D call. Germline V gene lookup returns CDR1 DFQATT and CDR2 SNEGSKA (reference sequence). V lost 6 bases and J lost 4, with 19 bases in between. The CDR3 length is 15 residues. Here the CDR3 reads CSAAAPLVGYNEQFF. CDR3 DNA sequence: TGCAGTGCAGCCGCCCCCCTAGTCGGGTACAATGAGCAGTTCTTC.

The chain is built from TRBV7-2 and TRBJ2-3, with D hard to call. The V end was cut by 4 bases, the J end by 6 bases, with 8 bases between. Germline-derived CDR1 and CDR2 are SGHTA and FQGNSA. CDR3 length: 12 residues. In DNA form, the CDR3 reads TGTGCCAGCAGCTCGTATGCTGATACGCAGTATTTT. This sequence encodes CASSSYADTQYF.

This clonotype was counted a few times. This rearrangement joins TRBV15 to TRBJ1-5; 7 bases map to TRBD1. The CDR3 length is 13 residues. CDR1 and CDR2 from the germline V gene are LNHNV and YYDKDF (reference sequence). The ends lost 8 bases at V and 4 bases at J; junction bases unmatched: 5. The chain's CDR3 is CATAGQQNQPQHF. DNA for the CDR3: TGTGCCACCGCGGGACAGCAAAATCAGCCCCAGCATTTT.

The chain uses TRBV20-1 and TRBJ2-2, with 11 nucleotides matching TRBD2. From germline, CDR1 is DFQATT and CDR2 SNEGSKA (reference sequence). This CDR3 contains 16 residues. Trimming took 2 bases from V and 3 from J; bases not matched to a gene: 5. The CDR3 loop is CSARMTSGIDTGELFF. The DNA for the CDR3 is TGCAGTGCTAGAATGACTAGCGGGATAGACACCGGGGAGCTGTTTTTT.

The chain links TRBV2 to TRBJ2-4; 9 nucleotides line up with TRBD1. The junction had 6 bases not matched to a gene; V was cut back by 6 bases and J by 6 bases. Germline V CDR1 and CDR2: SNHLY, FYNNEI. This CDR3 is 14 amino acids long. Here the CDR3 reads CASRPDRGLNIQYF. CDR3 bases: TGTGCCAGCAGACCGGACAGGGGACTAAACATTCAGTACTTC.

The CDR3 here is CASSQEGGRSYEQYF. The CDR3 nucleotides read TGTGCCAGCAGCCAAGAGGGGGGGCGCAGCTACGAGCAGTACTTC. This chain connects TRBV3-1 to TRBJ2-7, with D perhaps matching TRBD2 (7 bases). The CDR3 is made up of 15 amino acids. Looked up from germline, CDR1 is LGHDT and CDR2 is YNNKEL (reference sequence). V lost 0 bases to trimming and J lost 3 bases, with 12 bases between them.

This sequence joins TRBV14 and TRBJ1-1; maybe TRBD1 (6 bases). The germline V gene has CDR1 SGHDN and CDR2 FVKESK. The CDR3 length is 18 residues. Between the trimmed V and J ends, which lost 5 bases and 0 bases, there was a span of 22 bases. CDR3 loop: CASSVSIGQNIMNTEAFF. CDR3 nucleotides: TGTGCCAGCAGCGTAAGTATAGGACAGAACATCATGAACACTGAAGCTTTCTTT.

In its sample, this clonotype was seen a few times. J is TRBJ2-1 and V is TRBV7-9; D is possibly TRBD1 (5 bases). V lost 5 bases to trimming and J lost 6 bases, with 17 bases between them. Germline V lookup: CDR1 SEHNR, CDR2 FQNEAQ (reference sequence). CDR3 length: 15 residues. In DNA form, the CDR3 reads TGTGCCAGCAGCCCAAGACAGTCTATGGGCAATGAGCAGTTCTTC. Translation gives CASSPRQSMGNEQFF.

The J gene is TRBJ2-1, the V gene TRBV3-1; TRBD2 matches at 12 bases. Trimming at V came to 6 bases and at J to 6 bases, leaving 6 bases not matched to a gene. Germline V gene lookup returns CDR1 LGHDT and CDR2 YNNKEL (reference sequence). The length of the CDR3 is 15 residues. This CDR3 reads CASSRSSGRANEQFF. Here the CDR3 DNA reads TGTGCCAGCAGTCGATCTAGCGGGAGGGCCAATGAGCAGTTCTTC.

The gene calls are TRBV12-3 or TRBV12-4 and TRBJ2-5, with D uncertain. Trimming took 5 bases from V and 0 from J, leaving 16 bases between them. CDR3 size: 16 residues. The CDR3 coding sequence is TGTGCCAGCAGTCCGACCGTGAGTACCTACCAAGAGACCCAGTACTTC. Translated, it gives CASSPTVSTYQETQYF.

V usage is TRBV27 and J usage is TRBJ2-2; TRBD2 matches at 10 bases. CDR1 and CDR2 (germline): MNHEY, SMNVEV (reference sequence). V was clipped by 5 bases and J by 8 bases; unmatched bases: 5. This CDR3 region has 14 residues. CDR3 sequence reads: CASSGLAGAGELFF. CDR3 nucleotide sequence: TGTGCCAGCAGTGGGCTAGCGGGAGCTGGGGAGCTGTTTTTT.